This entry features one T cell receptor (beta chain) sequence. Its binding antigen is unknown. Base qualities are not at hand, and no much larger clone is one base apart. Between the V and J ends, shortened by 5 bases and 0 bases respectively, the junction contains 14 bases. Reading from cysteine to phenylalanine, the CDR3 counts 17 amino acids. Left in the record is the CDR3 DNA by itself, 51 bases read in frame from the first base. For CDR1 and CDR2, the germline V gene (reference sequence) lists MNHNY and SVGAGI. The immunoSEQ Assay, a bias-controlled multiplex PCR, was used to amplify TCRbeta CDR3 regions from genomic DNA. The authors' analysis ran thus. Within the assay, amplification of reference gene primers was used to estimate how many nucleated cells each sample contained. To quantify the absolute abundance of each unique TCRbeta CDR3 rearrangement, sequence reads were collapsed and filtered. For each sample, productive Simpson clonality was calculated by taking the square root of Simpson's diversity index across productive rearrangements. TCRdb holds this immuneACCESS table with in-frame rearrangements only. Some clones are missing; in checked studies, unresolved V genes explain under half, and the rest has no known cause. That table is the source of V, J and clone size, and D and trimming were worked out from the DNA. This sample lists 120,000 or so clones; approximately 74% were detected once. The ten most abundant clones make up more than 5% of the sample.

The data were taken from a study of blood T cell repertoires in COVID-19 (dated by TCRdb to 2020 to 2022). In terms of the full investigation: Samples covering the acute and convalescent phases of COVID-19 were provided by collaborators in the United States, Italy and Spain. Deeply sampled blood TCRbeta repertoires from subjects exposed to, actively infected with, or recovered from COVID-19 were included in the dataset. Nearly every sample came with metadata listing a de-identified subject ID, COVID-19 status, age in years and sex. HLA class I and class II types, where available, came from metadata supplied by the sample provider rather than from assay-based typing. The samples were drawn from two sources: the first 160 participants of the ongoing ImmuneRACE study, and about 1,300 subjects contributed by 6 global collaborators. The repertoires were released in a freely available public database meant as a resource for research on the immune response to SARS-CoV-2. The material from the prospective study consisted of cDNA or gDNA derived from T cells, B-cell-depleted T cells, or PBMCs.

The collaborating institutions used their own protocols to collect whole blood in K2EDTA tubes. For TCRbeta analysis, collaborators shipped samples as frozen whole blood, isolated PBMCs, or DNA extracted from either of those sample types. Paper-wide results and their limitations: How much clinical and demographic metadata was included differed by source and by participant, and the metadata was provided uncurated.

This sequence was found in a man aged 55-75 years with acute or convalescent COVID-19. Sequencing input: peripheral blood. This sequence uses TRBV6-6 and TRBJ1-6, with the D gene uncertain. The CDR3 corresponds to CASSPTTPNSYNSPLHF. The DNA sequence is TGTGCCAGCAGTCCTACGACACCAAACTCCTATAATTCACCCCTCCACTTT.